The 23 T cell receptor beta chains in this list originate from one sample, sequenced in a study of early T cells in non-severe SARS-CoV-2 infection. TCRdb recomputed calls from the 5' RACE reads with MiXCR, one row per CDR3 protein. The data hold 70,000 to 95,000 distinct CDR3 sequences, with roughly 16% observed a single time. The sequenced sample was whole blood. The source of these receptors is an adult who was a healthcare worker with PCR-confirmed SARS-CoV-2 infection or an uninfected control (not recorded which).

This clonotype was seen a few times. This rearrangement joins TRBV18 to TRBJ2-3; 11 bases match TRBD1. Germline V gene lookup returns CDR1 KGHSH and CDR2 LQKENI. J was trimmed by 0 bases and V by 8 bases; bases with no gene match: 10. The CDR3 covers 17 residues. The CDR3 loop is CASDPGTGGTSTDTQYF. In DNA form, the CDR3 reads TGTGCCAGCGACCCCGGGACAGGGGGGACGAGCACAGATACGCAGTATTTT.

This sequence joins TRBV7-9 and TRBJ2-1; 7 bases agree with TRBD2. The CDR3 totals 14 residues. With V trimmed by 5 bases and J by 4 bases, 5 bases remained unmatched. CDR1 and CDR2 from the germline V gene are SEHNR and FQNEAQ (reference sequence). CDR3 coding DNA: TGTGCCAGCAGCATCAGCGGGGTTTACAATGAGCAGTTCTTC. Its protein is CASSISGVYNEQFF.

CDR3 nucleotide sequence: TGCAGCGTTATCGGACCGATGAACACCGGGGAGCTGTTTTTT. Its translation: CSVIGPMNTGELFF. The chain employs TRBV29-1 and TRBJ2-2, with unresolved D. The CDR3 is 14 residues long. The germline V gene has CDR1 SQVTM and CDR2 ANQGSEA. V was pared by 5 bases and J by 1 base, with 11 bases between.

V is TRBV5-1 and J is TRBJ2-2; a possible D gene is TRBD1 (6 bases). From germline, CDR1 is SGHRS and CDR2 YFSETQ. CDR3 length: 15 amino acids. The V end lost 6 bases, the J end lost 0 bases, and 12 bases lay between the germline ends. Here the CDR3 DNA reads TGCGCCAGCACCCCGACAGGAACGAACACCGGGGAGCTGTTTTTT. As protein: CASTPTGTNTGELFF.

Only a few counts were recorded for this clonotype. This chain joins TRBV3-1 and TRBJ2-5, with D possibly being TRBD1 or TRBD2 (5 bases each). Germline V gene sequence: CDR1 LGHDT, CDR2 YNNKEL (reference sequence). This CDR3 is 13 amino acids long. The V gene lost 3 bases and the J gene lost 4 bases, with 9 bases spanning the gap. CDR3 nucleotide sequence: TGTGCCAGCAGCCATAGAGGGGTAGAGACCCAGTACTTC. Protein product: CASSHRGVETQYF.

The chain carries TRBV28 and TRBJ2-7, with a possible D match to TRBD1 (6 bases). Germline V lookup: CDR1 MDHEN, CDR2 SYDVKM. The V end lost 7 bases, the J end lost 2 bases, and 18 bases lay between the germline ends. The CDR3 runs 15 residues. CDR3 in amino acids: CASMVKGVPTYEQYF. In DNA, the CDR3 is TGTGCCAGCATGGTAAAGGGGGTCCCGACCTACGAGCAGTACTTC.

This clonotype was counted a few times. The CDR3 bases are TGTGCCAGCAGTTCAGGGACCTTGGGCTCCTACAATGAGCAGTTCTTC. It specifies CASSSGTLGSYNEQFF. The V and J genes are TRBV7-6 and TRBJ2-1; tentatively, D is TRBD1 or TRBD2 (5 bases each). The CDR3 spans 16 residues. Germline-derived CDR1 and CDR2 are SGHVS and FNYEAQ. Trimming pared 6 bases from V and 0 bases from J, leaving 15 bases between.

V is TRBV7-9 and J is TRBJ2-5, with D unclear. CDR1 is SEHNR and CDR2 is FQNEAQ in the germline V gene (reference sequence). With 6 bases removed from V and 0 bases from J, the gap between germline ends came to 8 bases. The CDR3 is made up of 13 amino acids. The CDR3 nucleotides read TGTGCCAGCAGGCCAGGATACCAAGAGACCCAGTACTTC. Its translation: CASRPGYQETQYF.

This chain joins TRBV7-9 and TRBJ1-1; D remains unclear. With 3 bases removed from V and 5 bases from J, the gap between germline ends came to 10 bases. CDR3 size: 13 residues. Per the germline V gene, CDR1 is SEHNR and CDR2 is FQNEAQ (reference sequence). CDR3 amino acids: CASSFPGTTEAFF. The CDR3 DNA follows: TGTGCCAGCAGCTTTCCGGGAACGACTGAAGCTTTCTTT.

The V gene is TRBV7-9, the J gene TRBJ2-5, with 14 bases that match TRBD2. Looked up from germline, CDR1 is SEHNR and CDR2 is FQNEAQ (reference sequence). The CDR3 spans 17 residues. J was trimmed by 5 bases and V by 5 bases; bases with no gene match: 10. CDR3 sequence: CASSRLTSGRAGETQYF. CDR3 in DNA: TGTGCCAGCAGCCGACTGACTAGCGGGAGGGCCGGTGAGACCCAGTACTTC. The variable domain in full, with the rest retrieved from reference TRBV7-9 and TRBJ2-5, is DTGVSQNPRHKITKRGQNVTFRCDPISEHNRLYWYRQTLGQGPEFLTYFQNEAQLEKSRLLSDRFSAERPKGSFSTLEIQRTEQGDSAMYLCASSRLTSGRAGETQYFGPGTRLLVL.

The chain is built from TRBV6-5 and TRBJ2-1, with 8 bases that match TRBD2. The ends lost 2 bases at V and 4 bases at J; junction bases unmatched: 4. The CDR3 covers 15 residues. Per the germline V gene, CDR1 is MNHEY and CDR2 is SVGAGI. This CDR3 is CASSYGREAYNEQFF. The CDR3 DNA reads TGTGCCAGCAGTTACGGGCGGGAGGCATACAATGAGCAGTTCTTC.

The chain recombines TRBV30 with TRBJ2-2, with 7 bases identical to TRBD1. CDR1 is GTSNPN, CDR2 SVGIG, per germline (reference sequence). V shed 3 bases and J 3 bases; nucleotides not matched to a gene: 7. The CDR3 runs to 15 residues. The CDR3, as DNA: TGTGCCTGGAGGGTAGGGGGCTGGGACACCGGGGAGCTGTTTTTT. Its translation is CAWRVGGWDTGELFF. Filled out from reference TRBV30 and TRBJ2-2, the complete variable domain reads SQTIHQWPATLVQPVGSPLSLECTVEGTSNPNLYWYRQAAGRGLQLLFYSVGIGQISSEVPQNLSASRPQDRQFILSSKKLLLSDSGFYLCAWRVGGWDTGELFFGEGSRLTVL.

This clonotype turned up a few times. This chain links TRBV5-4 with TRBJ2-7; 7 nucleotides agree with TRBD2. The length of the CDR3 is 15 residues. The germline V gene has CDR1 SGHNT and CDR2 YYREEE (reference sequence). V dropped 2 bases and J dropped 2; count of bases not matched to a gene: 7. The CDR3 sequence is CASSLGGSGAYEQYF. CDR3 in DNA: TGTGCCAGCAGCTTAGGCGGGAGTGGCGCCTACGAGCAGTACTTC.

The chain uses TRBV7-8 and TRBJ2-3, with 7 bases that match TRBD2. Germline CDR1 and CDR2: SGHVS and FQNEAQ. CDR3 length: 16 residues. J was trimmed by 1 base and V by 5 bases; bases with no gene match: 9. The chain's CDR3 is CASSPRLAVGTDTQYF. CDR3 nucleotide sequence: TGTGCCAGCAGCCCCCGACTAGCTGTGGGCACAGATACGCAGTATTTT. Filled out from reference TRBV7-8 and TRBJ2-3, the complete variable domain reads GAGVSQSPRYKVAKRGQDVALRCDPISGHVSLFWYQQALGQGPEFLTYFQNEAQLDKSGLPSDRFFAERPEGSVSTLKIQRTQQEDSAVYLCASSPRLAVGTDTQYFGPGTRLTVL.

V is TRBV7-3 and J is TRBJ2-6; perhaps TRBD1 as D (6 bases). The CDR3 is 18 amino acids. Trimming took off 5 bases at V and 0 bases at J, with 17 bases between the two ends. CDR1 and CDR2 (germline): SGHTA, FQGTGA. The CDR3, as DNA: TGTGCCAGCAGCCCTCCCGGCAGGGGAGCCTCTGGGGCCAACGTCCTGACTTTC. Translation gives CASSPPGRGASGANVLTF. Filled out from reference TRBV7-3 and TRBJ2-6, the complete variable domain reads GAGVSQTPSNKVTEKGKYVELRCDPISGHTALYWYRQSLGQGPEFLIYFQGTGAADDSGLPNDRFFAVRPEGSVSTLKIQRTERGDSAVYLCASSPPGRGASGANVLTFGAGSRLTVL.

The gene calls are TRBV12-3 or TRBV12-4 and TRBJ2-1, with TRBD2 matching 7 bases. The CDR3 runs to 11 residues. V dropped 9 bases and J dropped 10; count of bases not matched to a gene: 6. Here the CDR3 reads CASSSGKEQFF. The CDR3 DNA is TGTGCCAGTTCTAGCGGCAAGGAGCAGTTCTTC.

V usage is TRBV3-1 and J usage is TRBJ2-3; TRBD2 agrees at 11 bases. The CDR3 spans 19 residues. Germline CDR1 is LGHDT and CDR2 is YNNKEL (reference sequence). J lost 1 base, V lost 1 base, and 10 bases had no gene match. CDR3 amino acids: CASSQVISGGAKGTDTQYF. CDR3 nucleotides: TGTGCCAGCAGCCAAGTCATTAGCGGGGGGGCTAAGGGCACAGATACGCAGTATTTT.

This clonotype was detected many times. The V gene is TRBV6-6, the J gene TRBJ2-2, with 10 nucleotides matching TRBD2. CDR3 length: 16 amino acids. Germline CDR1 MNHNY, CDR2 SVGAGI (reference sequence). The V gene end was trimmed by 6 bases and the J gene end by 3 bases; junction bases not matched to a gene: 7. The CDR3 region is CASRYPGTSDTGELFF. CDR3 DNA: TGTGCCAGCAGGTACCCGGGGACTAGCGACACCGGGGAGCTGTTTTTT.

This chain connects TRBV13 to TRBJ2-5; D is perhaps TRBD1 (5 bases). The V end lost 4 bases, the J end lost 5 bases, and 23 bases lay between the germline ends. The length of the CDR3 is 17 residues. Germline loops: CDR1 PRHDT, CDR2 FYEKMQ (reference sequence). CDR3 residues: CASSSDSLRNELETQYF. The CDR3, as DNA: TGTGCCAGCAGCTCTGACAGCCTGAGAAACGAGCTGGAGACCCAGTACTTC.

This clonotype has a handful of counts. The rearrangement links TRBV18 to TRBJ1-1; 8 bases fit TRBD1. Trimming cost V 3 bases and J 5 bases; bases outside gene matches: 5. The length of the CDR3 is 14 residues. Germline V gives CDR1 KGHSH, CDR2 LQKENI. CDR3 protein: CASSPQTGDTEAFF. CDR3 DNA: TGTGCCAGCTCACCGCAGACAGGGGATACTGAAGCTTTCTTT.

The chain's CDR3 is CASRRTANTDTQYF. In DNA form, the CDR3 reads TGTGCCAGCAGGCGGACGGCGAACACAGATACGCAGTATTTT. The chain links TRBV3-1 to TRBJ2-3; the D is unclear. Germline assignment: CDR1 LGHDT and CDR2 YNNKEL (reference sequence). This CDR3 has 14 amino acids. Trimming left V 6 bases short and J 2 bases short, with 12 bases between.

In its sample, this clonotype was seen many times. The CDR3 bases are TGTGCCAGCAGCACTTCTAGCGGGCTATCCTACGAGCAGTACTTC. Translated, it gives CASSTSSGLSYEQYF. J is TRBJ2-7 and V is TRBV5-4; the match to TRBD2 covers 8 bases. CDR1 and CDR2 from the germline V gene are SGHNT and YYREEE (reference sequence). The CDR3 is 15 residues long. The J segment lost 1 base and the V segment lost 4 bases, leaving 7 bases of the junction unmatched.

This clonotype was observed many times. This rearrangement joins TRBV7-3 to TRBJ2-3; D gene ambiguous. Germline V CDR1 and CDR2: SGHTA, FQGTGA. The CDR3 is 15 residues long. Trimming removed 5 bases at V and 1 base at J, with 13 bases between. CDR3 protein: CASSRDMDGTDTQYF. The CDR3 nucleotides read TGTGCCAGCAGCCGTGACATGGACGGCACAGATACGCAGTATTTT.